These T cell receptor beta chains were read from a single sample in a study of blood T cells in healthy people across ages. One entry per CDR3 protein, called by TCRdb with MiXCR from the 5' RACE reads. The table records 1.5 million to 2 million distinct CDR3 sequences, 28% of them present only once. The specimen was blood. The receptors were sampled from a woman between 25 and 40 years old in good health. Each CDR3 is given with its conserved first and last residue. A D gene is named only where the DNA matches it firmly. The size entry is marked missing in some rows and otherwise reads once, few, many or a size class.

J: TRBJ2-5
size: many
V: TRBV29-1
D: -
CDR3: CSVGGLGTQYF
DNA: TGCAGCGTTGGAGGCCTGGGGACCCAGTACTTC

J: TRBJ2-1
size: few
V: TRBV12-3/TRBV12-4
D: -
CDR3: CASRFSNEQFF
DNA: TGTGCCAGCAGATTTTCAAATGAGCAGTTCTTC

J: TRBJ1-4
size: -
V: TRBV6-6
D: -
CDR3: CASTPTGLNEKLFF
DNA: TGTGCCAGCACCCCGACAGGCCTTAATGAAAAACTGTTTTTT

J: TRBJ2-5
size: many
V: TRBV6-2/TRBV6-3
D: TRBD1
CDR3: CASRETGVQQYF
DNA: TGTGCCAGCAGAGAAACAGGGGTGCAGCAGTACTTC

J: TRBJ2-7
size: many
V: TRBV7-3
D: -
CDR3: CASSLTAHQELYF
DNA: TGTGCCAGCAGCTTAACTGCGCACCAGGAGCTGTACTTC

J: TRBJ1-5
size: -
V: TRBV10-3
D: -
CDR3: CAISGQDSQPQHF
DNA: TGTGCCATCAGTGGCCAAGACAGTCAGCCCCAGCATTTT

J: TRBJ1-2
size: -
V: TRBV7-9
D: -
CDR3: CASSPTTENNYGYTF
DNA: TGTGCCAGCAGCCCGACGACAGAAAATAACTATGGCTACACCTTC

J: TRBJ2-5
size: many
V: TRBV12-3/TRBV12-4
D: -
CDR3: CASRQGAVLQETQYF
DNA: TGTGCCAGCAGGCAGGGAGCGGTACTCCAAGAGACCCAGTACTTC

J: TRBJ2-3
size: few
V: TRBV24-1
D: -
CDR3: CATSDSQGSDTQYF
DNA: TGTGCCACCAGTGATTCACAGGGTTCAGATACGCAGTATTTT

J: TRBJ2-7
size: -
V: TRBV21-1
D: -
CDR3: CASSKKARDRRTEQYF
DNA: TGTGCCAGCAGCAAAAAAGCCCGGGACAGGAGGACCGAGCAGTACTTC

J: TRBJ2-5
size: -
V: TRBV2
D: -
CDR3: CASSAGRSETQYF
DNA: TGTGCCAGCAGCGCGGGACGTAGTGAGACCCAGTACTTC

J: TRBJ2-3
size: few
V: TRBV12-3/TRBV12-4
D: TRBD2
CDR3: CASSLLGGADTQYF
DNA: TGTGCCAGCAGTTTGTTGGGGGGGGCAGATACGCAGTATTTT

J: TRBJ2-5
size: many
V: TRBV15
D: -
CDR3: CATSRDPGGRRETQYF
DNA: TGTGCCACCAGCAGAGATCCGGGGGGCCGGCGAGAGACCCAGTACTTC

J: TRBJ2-1
size: -
V: TRBV7-9
D: -
CDR3: CASIQELGSSGGEQFF
DNA: TGTGCCAGCATCCAAGAGCTCGGCTCCTCCGGAGGAGAGCAGTTCTTC

J: TRBJ2-7
size: few
V: TRBV15
D: -
CDR3: CATSRVQDEQYF
DNA: TGTGCCACCAGCAGGGTACAGGACGAGCAGTACTTC

J: TRBJ1-1
size: few
V: TRBV7-2
D: -
CDR3: CASSFGRANTEAFF
DNA: TGTGCCAGCAGCTTCGGTAGGGCGAACACTGAAGCTTTCTTT

J: TRBJ1-2
size: few
V: TRBV19
D: -
CDR3: CASSILALAPGYTF
DNA: TGTGCCAGTAGTATTCTGGCCTTAGCGCCGGGCTACACCTTC

J: TRBJ2-1
size: few
V: TRBV7-2
D: -
CDR3: CASSREWDEQFF
DNA: TGTGCCAGCAGCCGGGAGTGGGATGAGCAGTTCTTC

J: TRBJ2-7
size: many
V: TRBV28
D: TRBD1
CDR3: CASRGRTGAFEQYF
DNA: TGTGCCAGCAGGGGAAGGACAGGGGCGTTTGAGCAGTACTTC

J: TRBJ2-1
size: -
V: TRBV20-1
D: TRBD1
CDR3: CSAPSGTDNEQFF
DNA: TGCAGTGCCCCGTCTGGGACAGACAATGAGCAGTTCTTC

J: TRBJ2-5
size: many
V: TRBV5-1
D: -
CDR3: CASSLGGDQETQYF
DNA: TGTGCCAGCAGCTTAGGAGGGGACCAAGAGACCCAGTACTTC

J: TRBJ1-2
size: -
V: TRBV10-3
D: -
CDR3: CAISEASSNYGYTF
DNA: TGTGCCATCAGTGAGGCCTCCTCTAACTATGGCTACACCTTC

J: TRBJ2-5
size: -
V: TRBV20-1
D: TRBD2
CDR3: CSARDSGGGTQYF
DNA: TGCAGTGCTAGAGACAGCGGGGGCGGGACCCAGTACTTC

J: TRBJ1-1
size: once
V: TRBV6-6
D: -
CDR3: CASITAGMNTEAFF
DNA: TGTGCCAGCATCACGGCGGGGATGAACACTGAAGCTTTCTTT

J: TRBJ2-7
size: -
V: TRBV11-2
D: -
CDR3: CASSLGPSSGTYEQYF
DNA: TGTGCCAGTAGCTTAGGTCCGTCGTCAGGCACCTACGAGCAGTACTTC

J: TRBJ2-1
size: many
V: TRBV12-3/TRBV12-4
D: TRBD1
CDR3: CASSPGTGTGNEQFF
DNA: TGTGCCAGCAGCCCCGGGACAGGGACTGGCAATGAGCAGTTCTTC

J: TRBJ2-3
size: few
V: TRBV5-1
D: -
CDR3: CASRGGGRTDTQYF
DNA: TGCGCCAGCAGAGGGGGGGGCCGCACAGATACGCAGTATTTT

J: TRBJ2-2
size: -
V: TRBV18
D: -
CDR3: CASSPLDDPTGELFF
DNA: TGTGCCAGCTCACCCCTGGACGACCCCACCGGGGAGCTGTTTTTT

J: TRBJ2-1
size: -
V: TRBV24-1
D: -
CDR3: CATSDAIRVGNEQFF
DNA: TGTGCCACCAGTGATGCGATTAGAGTGGGGAATGAGCAGTTCTTC

J: TRBJ2-1
size: -
V: TRBV6-2/TRBV6-3
D: -
CDR3: CASSYSGRGSYNEQFF
DNA: TGTGCCAGCAGTTACTCGGGGCGGGGCTCCTACAATGAGCAGTTCTTC

J: TRBJ2-4
size: many
V: TRBV5-5
D: TRBD1
CDR3: CASRKGQENIQYF
DNA: TGTGCCAGCAGAAAGGGACAGGAAAACATTCAGTACTTC

J: TRBJ2-7
size: many
V: TRBV4-1
D: -
CDR3: CASSQVGELGSEQYF
DNA: TGCGCCAGCAGCCAAGTGGGGGAGCTGGGAAGCGAGCAGTACTTC

J: TRBJ2-7
size: once
V: TRBV12-3/TRBV12-4
D: -
CDR3: CASSKTDYYEQYF
DNA: TGTGCCAGCAGTAAAACGGATTACTACGAGCAGTACTTC

J: TRBJ2-3
size: few
V: TRBV7-9
D: TRBD2
CDR3: CASSGRTSADTQYF
DNA: TGTGCCAGCAGCGGGCGGACTAGCGCCGATACGCAGTATTTT

J: TRBJ2-3
size: few
V: TRBV5-1
D: TRBD2
CDR3: CASSFAGRGPSTDTQYF
DNA: TGCGCCAGCAGTTTCGCCGGGAGGGGACCTAGCACAGATACGCAGTATTTT

J: TRBJ2-2
size: -
V: TRBV6-2/TRBV6-3
D: -
CDR3: CASRWAGELFF
DNA: TGTGCCAGTAGGTGGGCCGGGGAGCTGTTTTTT

J: TRBJ1-1
size: few
V: TRBV27
D: TRBD1
CDR3: CASSSSRQGYTEAFF
DNA: TGTGCCAGCAGTTCAAGCAGACAGGGATACACTGAAGCTTTCTTT

J: TRBJ2-1
size: few
V: TRBV9
D: TRBD2
CDR3: CASSEGSGSRNEQFF
DNA: TGTGCCAGCAGCGAAGGTAGCGGGAGTAGGAATGAGCAGTTCTTC

J: TRBJ2-3
size: -
V: TRBV6-1
D: -
CDR3: CASSGGGVRTDTQYF
DNA: TGTGCCAGCAGTGGTGGCGGGGTCAGGACAGATACGCAGTATTTT

J: TRBJ2-1
size: -
V: TRBV12-3/TRBV12-4
D: -
CDR3: CASSLAGVRYNEQFF
DNA: TGTGCCAGCAGTTTAGCGGGAGTACGGTACAATGAGCAGTTCTTC

J: TRBJ2-5
size: -
V: TRBV14
D: TRBD2
CDR3: CASSQETSGVIPQYF
DNA: TGTGCCAGCAGCCAAGAGACTAGCGGGGTGATACCCCAGTACTTC

J: TRBJ2-7
size: many
V: TRBV12-3/TRBV12-4
D: TRBD1
CDR3: CASLPGDRSSYEQYF
DNA: TGTGCCAGTCTTCCAGGGGACAGGAGCTCCTACGAGCAGTACTTC

J: TRBJ2-7
size: -
V: TRBV25-1
D: TRBD1
CDR3: CASSVDRPSYEQYF
DNA: TGTGCCAGCAGTGTGGACAGGCCATCCTACGAGCAGTACTTC

J: TRBJ2-1
size: -
V: TRBV29-1
D: -
CDR3: CSVEVTGDEQFF
DNA: TGCAGCGTTGAAGTCACGGGGGATGAGCAGTTCTTC

J: TRBJ2-1
size: once
V: TRBV19
D: -
CDR3: CASSPQTGISYNEQFF
DNA: TGTGCCAGCAGTCCCCAAACGGGGATCTCCTACAATGAGCAGTTCTTC

J: TRBJ1-1
size: -
V: TRBV12-3/TRBV12-4
D: -
CDR3: CASINRGDLNTEAFF
DNA: TGTGCCAGCATCAACCGGGGGGATTTGAACACTGAAGCTTTCTTT

J: TRBJ2-2
size: -
V: TRBV5-5
D: TRBD2
CDR3: CASSLSASGWNTGELFF
DNA: TGTGCCAGCAGCTTGTCGGCTAGCGGGTGGAACACCGGGGAGCTGTTTTTT

J: TRBJ2-7
size: -
V: TRBV5-6
D: -
CDR3: CASSFLMWRDGSYEQYF
DNA: TGTGCCAGCAGCTTCCTGATGTGGAGGGACGGCTCCTACGAGCAGTACTTC

J: TRBJ1-1
size: -
V: TRBV27
D: -
CDR3: CASRKLDKNTEAFF
DNA: TGTGCCAGCAGGAAGCTCGACAAGAACACTGAAGCTTTCTTT

J: TRBJ2-3
size: many
V: TRBV6-5
D: TRBD1
CDR3: CASRRQGETDTQYF
DNA: TGTGCCAGCAGGAGACAGGGCGAGACAGATACGCAGTATTTT

J: TRBJ1-2
size: -
V: TRBV29-1
D: TRBD1
CDR3: CSVQTGNVGYTF
DNA: TGCAGCGTCCAGACAGGGAACGTTGGCTACACCTTC

J: TRBJ1-1
size: -
V: TRBV6-2/TRBV6-3
D: -
CDR3: CASNRDTNTEAFF
DNA: TGTGCCAGCAATCGGGACACGAACACTGAAGCTTTCTTT

J: TRBJ1-1
size: -
V: TRBV20-1
D: -
CDR3: CSAPSSRIVTMNTEAFF
DNA: TGCAGTGCTCCTTCCAGTCGGATAGTCACTATGAACACCGAAGCTTTCTTT

J: TRBJ1-1
size: -
V: TRBV11-2
D: -
CDR3: CASSLGVRGNTEAFF
DNA: TGTGCCAGCAGCTTAGGAGTGCGGGGCAACACTGAAGCTTTCTTT

J: TRBJ2-3
size: many
V: TRBV12-5
D: -
CDR3: CASGLVDQTTQYF
DNA: TGTGCTAGTGGTTTGGTTGACCAGACTACGCAGTATTTT